Sequencing of this TCR beta chain was carried out in a study of Ad26.COV2.S vaccination and SARS-CoV-2 variants. Study observations and caveats: Measurement of non-spike TCR breadth gave similar results in vaccine and placebo recipients.

From germline, CDR1 is KGHSH and CDR2 LQKENI. CDR3 length: 14 residues. V was cut by 6 bases and J by 0 bases, with 11 bases left in between. As to treatment: approximately 18 received Ad26.COV2.S at low or high dose, single or two shots; several received placebo; per-sample allocation not given. Day 63 after the first vaccine or placebo injection was the time point for sampling. In Boston, the donor was an adult between 18-55 years of age. This table comes from immunoSEQ multiplex PCR, and its TCRdb copy is limited to in-frame clones, with some not included. The sample contains hundreds of thousands of clones, more than 75% of which appear only once. About this clone: Its antigen is as yet unknown.

The sequenced sample was peripheral blood, obtained in a trial of Ad26.COV2.S vaccine versus placebo. The rearrangement uses TRBV18 and TRBJ2-5; D is undetermined. The clonotype comes from a person between 18 and 65 years old who received the Ad26.COV2.S COVID-19 vaccine or a placebo. The CDR3 DNA is TGTGCCAGCTCTCGACGACAATACCAAGAGACCCAGTACTTC. It encodes CASSRRQYQETQYF. The full variable domain, in which reference TRBV18 and TRBJ2-5 provide the parts outside the CDR3, is NAGVMQNPRHLVRRRGQEARLRCSPMKGHSHVYWYRQLPEEGLKFMVYLQKENIIDESGMPKERFSAEFPKEGPSILRIQQVVRGDSAAYFCASSRRQYQETQYFGPGTRLLVL.